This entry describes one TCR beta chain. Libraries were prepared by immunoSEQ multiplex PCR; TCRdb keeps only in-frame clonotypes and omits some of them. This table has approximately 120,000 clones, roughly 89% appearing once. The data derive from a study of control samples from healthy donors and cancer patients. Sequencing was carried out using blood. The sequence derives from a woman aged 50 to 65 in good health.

CDR3 sequence (DNA): TGTGCTAGTAGATTGGAGCAGAACACTGAAGCTTTCTTT. Its translation is CASRLEQNTEAFF. The chain carries TRBV12-5 and TRBJ1-1; D uncertain. This CDR3 region has 13 residues. CDR1 and CDR2 from the germline V gene are LGHNT and FRNRAP. Trimming pared 8 bases from V and 1 base from J, leaving 11 bases between.